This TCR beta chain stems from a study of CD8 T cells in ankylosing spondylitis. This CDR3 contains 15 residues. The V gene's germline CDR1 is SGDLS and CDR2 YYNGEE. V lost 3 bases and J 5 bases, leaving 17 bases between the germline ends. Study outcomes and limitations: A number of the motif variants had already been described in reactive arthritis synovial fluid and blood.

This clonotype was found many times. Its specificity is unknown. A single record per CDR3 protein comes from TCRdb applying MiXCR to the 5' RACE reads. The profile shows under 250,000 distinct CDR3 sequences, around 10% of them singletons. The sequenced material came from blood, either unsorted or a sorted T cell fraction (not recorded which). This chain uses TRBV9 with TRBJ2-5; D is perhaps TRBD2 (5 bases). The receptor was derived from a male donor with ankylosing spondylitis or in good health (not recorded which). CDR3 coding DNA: TGTGCCAGCAGCGCGACCGGATCCGGCGGGGAGACCCAGTACTTC. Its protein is CASSATGSGGETQYF.